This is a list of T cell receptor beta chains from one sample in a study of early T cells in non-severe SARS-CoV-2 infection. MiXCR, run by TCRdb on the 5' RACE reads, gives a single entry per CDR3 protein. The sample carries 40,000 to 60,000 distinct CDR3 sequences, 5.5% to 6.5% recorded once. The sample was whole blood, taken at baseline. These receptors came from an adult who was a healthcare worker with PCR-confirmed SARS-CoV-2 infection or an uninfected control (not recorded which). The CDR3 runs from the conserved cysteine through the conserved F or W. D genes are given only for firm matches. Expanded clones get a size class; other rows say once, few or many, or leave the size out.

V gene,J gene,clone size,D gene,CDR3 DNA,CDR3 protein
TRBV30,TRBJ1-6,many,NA,TGTGCCTGGAGTGTACCGGGGGAGAACAATTCACCCCTCCACTTT,CAWSVPGENNSPLHF
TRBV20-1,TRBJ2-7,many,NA,TGCAGTGCTAAAGGAACACCCCACGAGCAGTACTTC,CSAKGTPHEQYF
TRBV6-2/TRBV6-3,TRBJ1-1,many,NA,TGTGCCAGCAGGGCCGACAGGAGGAACACTGAAGCTTTCTTT,CASRADRRNTEAFF
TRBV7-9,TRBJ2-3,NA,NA,TGTGCCAGCAGCTCCGGGGGATACACAGATACGCAGTATTTT,CASSSGGYTDTQYF
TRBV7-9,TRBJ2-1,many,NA,TGTGCCAGCAGCTTAGAGGTGACAGGTCTTGAGCAGTTCTTC,CASSLEVTGLEQFF
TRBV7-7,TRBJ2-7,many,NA,TGTGCTAGCAGCTGGGCACAGGGTGACTACGAGCAGTACTTC,CASSWAQGDYEQYF
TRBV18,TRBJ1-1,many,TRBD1,TGTGCCAGCTCACTCCAGGGGGTCCGCACTGAAGCTTTCTTT,CASSLQGVRTEAFF
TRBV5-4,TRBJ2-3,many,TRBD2,TGTGCCAGCAGCTTGGCCAGCGGGGGCACAGATACGCAGTATTTT,CASSLASGGTDTQYF
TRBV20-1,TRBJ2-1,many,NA,TGCAGTGCCCATGAGTTCGGCGGCAGTCTCTACAATGAGCAGTTCTTC,CSAHEFGGSLYNEQFF
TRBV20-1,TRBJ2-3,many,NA,TGCAGTGCTAGCCCCGGGGCGATTGACACAGATACGCAGTATTTT,CSASPGAIDTDTQYF